A single sample gave rise to the 7 T cell receptor beta chains below, sequenced in a study. TCRdb re-derived calls from the RT-PCR reads in MiXCR, one entry per CDR3 protein. The sample records more than 600,000 distinct CDR3 sequences, approximately 15% being singletons. Sequencing was performed on memory CD4+ T cells from blood. Every receptor here comes from a female donor in good health, serving as a healthy control.

This rearrangement joins TRBV15 to TRBJ2-6; the D gene is possibly TRBD1 (5 bases). Trimming cost V 1 base and J 2 bases, with 9 bases left between them. The V gene's germline CDR1 is LNHNV and CDR2 YYDKDF (reference sequence). The CDR3 covers 16 residues. The CDR3 here is CATSRGQSAGANVLTF. The CDR3 DNA reads as TGTGCCACCAGCAGAGGACAGTCGGCTGGGGCCAACGTCCTGACTTTC.

This clonotype occurred many times. The chain employs TRBV20-1 and TRBJ1-3; D is unresolved. The V gene's germline CDR1 is DFQATT and CDR2 SNEGSKA (reference sequence). The CDR3 spans 16 residues. V shed 0 bases and J shed 0 bases, with 12 bases lying between them. CDR3 nucleotides: TGCAGTGCTAGAGATCGGGCGCAAGACTCTGGAAACACCATATATTTT. Translating it yields CSARDRAQDSGNTIYF.

The chain carries TRBV4-2 and TRBJ2-2; D may be TRBD2 (6 bases). V lost 2 bases to trimming and J lost 5 bases, with 12 bases between them. The CDR3 is 15 residues long. Per germline, CDR1 LGHNA and CDR2 YNFKEQ. The DNA for the CDR3 is TGTGCCAGCAGCCAACCGGTTGGGGGGACCGGGGAGCTGTTTTTT. Amino acids: CASSQPVGGTGELFF.

This clonotype was recorded a few times. The chain employs TRBV5-1 and TRBJ2-3; D gene ambiguous. Germline V lookup: CDR1 SGHRS, CDR2 YFSETQ. The ends were cut back, 0 bases at V and 3 bases at J, with 11 bases in the middle. The CDR3 is made up of 15 amino acids. CDR3 protein: CASSLVGHQTDTQYF. The CDR3 DNA follows: TGCGCCAGCAGCTTGGTTGGTCACCAGACAGATACGCAGTATTTT.

The J gene is TRBJ1-2, the V gene TRBV3-1; 7 nucleotides align to TRBD1. The CDR3 contains 14 residues. Germline V lookup: CDR1 LGHDT, CDR2 YNNKEL (reference sequence). The ends lost 4 bases at V and 6 bases at J; junction bases unmatched: 8. CDR3 bases: TGTGCCAGCAGCCGAGACGACAGGGCGGATGGCTACACCTTC. It yields the protein CASSRDDRADGYTF. Full variable domain (missing parts from reference TRBV3-1 and TRBJ1-2): DTAVSQTPKYLVTQMGNDKSIKCEQNLGHDTMYWYKQDSKKFLKIMFSYNNKELIINETVPNRFSPKSPDKAHLNLHINSLELGDSAVYFCASSRDDRADGYTFGSGTRLTVV.

The chain couples TRBV27 to TRBJ2-1, with 10 bases lining up with TRBD2. CDR1 is MNHEY, CDR2 SMNVEV, per germline (reference sequence). CDR3 size: 17 residues. Trimming removed 4 bases from V and 4 bases from J; junction bases left unmatched: 10. DNA of the CDR3: TGTGCCAGCAGTTCCCTCAGGACTAGCGGACGATACAATGAGCAGTTCTTC. This translates into CASSSLRTSGRYNEQFF.

The sample holds many counts of this clonotype. One end of the junction is discordant with germline, which a read error may explain. The chain is built from TRBV5-1 and TRBJ1-1; D unclear. The CDR3 sequence is 14 residues long. Germline V lookup: CDR1 SGHRS, CDR2 YFSETQ. CDR3 region: CASSLVPGNTEAFF. In DNA, the CDR3 is TGTGCCAGCAGCTTAGTCCCAGGAAACACTGAAGCTTTCTTT.